The T cell receptor beta chain under discussion was sequenced for a study of blood T cell repertoires in COVID-19. About the research overall: COVID-19 samples from acute and convalescent phases originated in the United States, Italy and Spain. The analysed material was cDNA or gDNA that came from T cells, B-cell-depleted T cells, or PBMCs.

The CDR3 is 17 residues long. Unmatched junction bases numbered 13, after V lost 3 bases and J lost 6 bases. Germline CDR1 reads SGHAT; CDR2 reads FQNNGV. Only in-frame clones appear in the TCRdb table, and some are missing; sequencing was by immunoSEQ multiplex PCR. The profile covers 25,000 to 30,000 clones, with roughly three quarters appearing a single time and roughly half taken by the ten largest. The sequence came from a woman aged 70-85 years with acute or convalescent COVID-19. The V and J genes are TRBV11-2 and TRBJ2-3, with TRBD2 identical over 9 bases. Sample: peripheral blood. This CDR3 is CASSLPRGAGGADTQYF. As DNA, the CDR3 is TGTGCCAGCAGCTTGCCCCGAGGAGCGGGGGGAGCGGATACGCAGTATTTT.